This T cell receptor beta chain emerged from a study of shared clonotypes between healthy human individuals. Sequenced by immunoSEQ multiplex PCR; TCRdb stores in-frame clones only, minus some. The profile shows millions of clones, around 96% of them singletons. CD45RO-negative, CCR7-selected cells formed the naive CD8 fraction, which excluded terminally differentiated effector memory CD45RA+ cells. This receptor was obtained from a man between 18 and 35 years old in good health. Input material: naive CD8+ T cells sorted from blood.

The CDR3 spells CASSELYLEQFF. The CDR3 region has the DNA TGTGCCAGCAGTGAACTGTACCTCGAGCAGTTCTTC. The chain uses TRBV6-1 and TRBJ2-1; D unresolved. Per the germline V gene, CDR1 is MNHNS and CDR2 is SASEGT. Trimming removed 2 bases from V and 10 bases from J, with 9 bases in between. This CDR3 has 12 amino acids.